The entry that follows covers one T cell receptor (beta chain) sequence. This sample was taken from a study of cytotoxic CD8 clonotypes in ibrutinib-treated CLL. Method: immunoSEQ multiplex PCR; TCRdb's copy keeps in-frame clones and lacks some. This sample has approximately 210,000 clones; around three quarters occur once, and the top ten carry around 15%. The CDR3 is 14 amino acids. Trimming took 7 bases from V and 8 from J; bases not matched to a gene: 11. Germline V CDR1 and CDR2: GTSNPN, SVGIG (reference sequence). This clonotype was sampled from a human donor with chronic lymphocytic leukemia. The sample in question was PBMCs, obtained after 24 months of ibrutinib treatment. The chain carries TRBV30 and TRBJ2-4; 10 bases are shared with TRBD2. The CDR3 DNA is TGTGCCTCGACCCCGCAGCGGGAGGGTGACATTCAGTACTTC. It translates to CASTPQREGDIQYF.